This entry lists 8 T cell receptor beta chains sequenced from one sample in a study of T cells after yellow fever vaccination. TCRdb itself ran the 5' RACE reads through MiXCR, one entry per CDR3 protein. The table includes 450,000 to 650,000 distinct CDR3 sequences, roughly 14% detected once. The sequences come from PBMCs, collected on the day of the yellow fever booster vaccination. The receptors come from a man aged 30 to 39 who received the YFV17D yellow fever vaccine.

The chain carries TRBV20-1 and TRBJ1-3; D not certain. Germline CDR1 reads DFQATT; CDR2 reads SNEGSKA (reference sequence). There are 12 residues in the CDR3. V dropped 3 bases and J dropped 2 bases, with 5 bases sitting between them. The CDR3 DNA sequence: TGCAGTGCTAGGGCTGCTGGAAACACCATATATTTT. Translated: CSARAAGNTIYF.

This rearrangement joins TRBV20-1 to TRBJ1-2; TRBD1 might be the D (5 bases). The CDR3 runs 13 residues. The germline V and J ends were trimmed by 6 bases and 0 bases, with 11 bases remaining between them. The germline V gene encodes CDR1 DFQATT and CDR2 SNEGSKA (reference sequence). CDR3: CSATQEANYGYTF. In DNA, the CDR3 is TGCAGTGCCACACAGGAAGCTAACTATGGCTACACCTTC.

The chain combines TRBV5-1 with TRBJ2-3; D perhaps matches TRBD1 (6 bases). CDR1 is SGHRS and CDR2 is YFSETQ in the germline V gene. The CDR3 covers 14 residues. V lost 4 bases, J lost 5 bases, and 14 bases lay in between. In DNA form, the CDR3 reads TGCGCCAGCAGCAAGGGGGAGTTCCGAGATACGCAGTATTTT. This sequence encodes CASSKGEFRDTQYF.

The V and J genes are TRBV12-3 or TRBV12-4 and TRBJ2-5, with 14 nucleotides matching TRBD2. Losses at the gene ends were 8 bases for V and 3 bases for J; bases not matched to a gene: 8. CDR3 length: 16 amino acids. The CDR3 region is CASSTSGREEEETQYF. CDR3 bases: TGTGCCAGCTCGACTAGCGGGAGGGAAGAGGAAGAGACCCAGTACTTC.

V is TRBV5-5 and J is TRBJ2-3, with a possible D match to TRBD2 (5 bases). The CDR3 is 14 amino acids. V shed 3 bases and J shed 4 bases, with 12 bases lying between them. Per the germline V gene, CDR1 is SGHKS and CDR2 is YYEKEE (reference sequence). Here the CDR3 DNA reads TGTGCCAGCAGCTCTCTAGAAGCGGCAGATACGCAGTATTTT. As protein: CASSSLEAADTQYF.

This clonotype was detected only a few times. The chain has TRBV7-2 and TRBJ1-1, with a tentative D call TRBD1 (6 bases). The CDR3 spans 15 residues. Trimming cost V 5 bases and J 8 bases, with 21 bases left between them. Germline lookup yields CDR1 SGHTA and CDR2 FQGNSA. Here the CDR3 DNA reads TGTGCCAGCAGCCAGCGACAGGAGGGTGGTAGGGAAGCTTTCTTT. It specifies CASSQRQEGGREAFF.

The chain has TRBV7-9 and TRBJ1-6, with D perhaps matching TRBD1 (6 bases). The CDR3 length is 15 residues. V dropped 1 base and J dropped 10 bases, with 14 bases sitting between them. Germline V gene sequence: CDR1 SEHNR, CDR2 FQNEAQ (reference sequence). CDR3 amino acids: CASSLEGGIGSPLHF. The DNA of the CDR3 is TGTGCCAGCAGCTTAGAAGGGGGTATCGGCTCACCCCTCCACTTT.

The rearrangement uses TRBV7-2 and TRBJ2-3, with D hard to call. The V gene's germline CDR1 is SGHTA and CDR2 FQGNSA. V was pared by 2 bases and J by 6 bases, with 12 bases between. This CDR3 region has 14 residues. The CDR3 is CASSLSLGLDTQYF. In DNA form, the CDR3 reads TGTGCCAGCAGCTTAAGTCTAGGTTTGGATACGCAGTATTTT.